The T cell receptor beta chain described here comes from a study of shared clonotypes between healthy human individuals. On the study more broadly: Aged 18 to 49, the donors were a couple of women and three men.

Study-level results: The donor pool, a small one, limited the genetic and exposure-history diversity represented.

With respect to this clone: Its antigen is unknown.

Germline CDR1 reads SGHRS; CDR2 reads YFSETQ. The germline V and J ends were trimmed by 4 bases and 1 base, with 15 bases remaining between them. The CDR3 contains 15 residues. TCRdb's copy holds only in-frame clones and misses some; the assay was immunoSEQ multiplex PCR. The sample includes around 2.5 million clones, over 85% of them seen just once. Sequences were obtained from naive CD4+ T cells from PBMCs. Described subset: CD45RA+ positively selected. The chain joins TRBV5-1 to TRBJ2-7; D is perhaps TRBD1 (6 bases). The TCR originated in a man younger than 35 in good health. Some clones in this sample may be carry-over from other donors' samples. The CDR3 DNA is TGCGCCAGCAGCACAGCCGGGACACCTTCCTACGAGCAGTACTTC. Translating it yields CASSTAGTPSYEQYF.